This T cell receptor beta chain was profiled in a study of CD8+ T cells in alopecia areata. Extraction of RNA preceded its reverse transcription into cDNA, which served as the sequencing template. Generated by immunoSEQ multiplex PCR, the TCRdb table keeps only in-frame clones and is missing some. In the table there are some 180,000 clones, roughly three fifths of which are singletons. Trimming took 6 bases from V and 4 from J, leaving 15 bases between them. The CDR3 totals 14 residues. Germline CDR1 MNHEY, CDR2 SMNVEV (reference sequence). The sequence was obtained from a human donor in good health. The rearrangement uses TRBV27 and TRBJ2-5, with a possible D match to TRBD1 (5 bases). What was sequenced was CD8+ T cells sorted from blood. CDR3 loop: CASSDGHPRETQYF. In DNA, the CDR3 is TGTGCCAGCAGCGACGGACATCCCAGAGAGACCCAGTACTTC.